Sequencing of this TCR beta chain was carried out in a study of shared clonotypes between healthy human individuals. Profiling relied on immunoSEQ multiplex PCR, and the TCRdb table lists in-frame clones only, not all of them. The sample includes around 510,000 clones, more than 95% of them seen just once. The CDR3 is 16 amino acids. Germline values: CDR1 LNHDA, CDR2 SQIVND (reference sequence). The ends were cut back, 6 bases at V and 0 bases at J, with 14 bases in the middle. The sample consisted of naive CD4+ T cells sorted from blood. Subset reported: CD45RA+ positively selected. The receptor was derived from a woman aged 25 to 39 in good health. The V and J genes are TRBV19 and TRBJ2-2; the D gene could be TRBD1 or TRBD2 (5 bases each). In nucleotides, the CDR3 is TGTGCCAGTAGACAGCTCGGGACGACGAACACCGGGGAGCTGTTTTTT. Amino acids: CASRQLGTTNTGELFF.